This TCR beta chain was observed in a study of Graves' ophthalmopathy and Graves' hyperthyroidism. This clonotype was picked up many times. The TCR beta CDR3 regions underwent amplification from RNA transcripts. Second-round multiplex PCR came after first-round RT-PCR with HTBI primers. TCRdb analysed the multiplex PCR reads with MiXCR anew, one entry per CDR3 protein. The table has 300,000 to 450,000 distinct CDR3 sequences, roughly 17% seen once. The CDR3 contains 12 residues. Per germline, CDR1 SGHKS and CDR2 YYEKEE (reference sequence). Between the trimmed V and J ends, which lost 4 bases and 7 bases, there was a span of 11 bases.

Sequencing input: peripheral blood. V usage is TRBV5-5 and J usage is TRBJ1-2; D unclear. The source is an adult woman with stable Graves' hyperthyroidism. The CDR3 coding sequence is TGTGCCAGCAGCAACGGTCGGGGTGGCTACACCTTC. It codes for CASSNGRGGYTF.